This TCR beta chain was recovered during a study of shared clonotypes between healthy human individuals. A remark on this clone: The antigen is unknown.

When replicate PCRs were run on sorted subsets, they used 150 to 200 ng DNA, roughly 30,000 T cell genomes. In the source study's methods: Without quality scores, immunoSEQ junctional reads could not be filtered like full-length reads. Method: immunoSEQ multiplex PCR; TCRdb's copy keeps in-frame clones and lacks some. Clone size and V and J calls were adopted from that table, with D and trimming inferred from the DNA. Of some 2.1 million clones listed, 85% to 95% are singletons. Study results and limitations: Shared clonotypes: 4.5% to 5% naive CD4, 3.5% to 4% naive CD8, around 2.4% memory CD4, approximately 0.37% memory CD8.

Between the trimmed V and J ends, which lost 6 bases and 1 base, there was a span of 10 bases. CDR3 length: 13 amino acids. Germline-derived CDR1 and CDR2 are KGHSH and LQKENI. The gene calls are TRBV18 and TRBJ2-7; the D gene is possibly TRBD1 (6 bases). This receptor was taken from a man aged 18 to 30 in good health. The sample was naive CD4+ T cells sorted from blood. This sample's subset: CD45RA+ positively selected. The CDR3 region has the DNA TGTGCCAGCTCTCGGACAGAGTCCTACGAGCAGTACTTC. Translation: CASSRTESYEQYF. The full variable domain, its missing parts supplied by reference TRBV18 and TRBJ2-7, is NAGVMQNPRHLVRRRGQEARLRCSPMKGHSHVYWYRQLPEEGLKFMVYLQKENIIDESGMPKERFSAEFPKEGPSILRIQQVVRGDSAAYFCASSRTESYEQYFGPGTRLTVT.